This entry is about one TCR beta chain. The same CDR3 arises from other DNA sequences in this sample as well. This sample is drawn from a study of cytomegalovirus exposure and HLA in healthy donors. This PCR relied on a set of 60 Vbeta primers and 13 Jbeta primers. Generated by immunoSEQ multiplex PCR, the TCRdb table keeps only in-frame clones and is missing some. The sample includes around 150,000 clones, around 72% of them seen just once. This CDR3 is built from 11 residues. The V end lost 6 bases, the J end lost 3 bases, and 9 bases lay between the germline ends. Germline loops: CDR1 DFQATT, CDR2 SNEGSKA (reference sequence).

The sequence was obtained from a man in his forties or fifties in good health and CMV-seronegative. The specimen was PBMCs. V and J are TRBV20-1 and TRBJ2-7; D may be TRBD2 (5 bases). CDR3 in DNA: TGCAGTGCCTCGGGGAGCTACGAGCAGTACTTC. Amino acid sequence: CSASGSYEQYF.